The 17 T cell receptor beta chains reported below all come from one sample, sequenced in a study of cytotoxic CD8 clonotypes in ibrutinib-treated CLL. Profiling relied on immunoSEQ multiplex PCR, and the TCRdb table lists in-frame clones only, not all of them. Of 160,000 or so clones listed, about 80% are singletons. The specimen comprised PBMCs, sampled after 24 months of ibrutinib treatment. Source of these receptors: a human donor with chronic lymphocytic leukemia.

Only one count was recorded for this clone. The genes are TRBV19 and TRBJ2-2, with 12 bases lining up with TRBD2. V lost 6 bases and J lost 0; bases outside the gene matches: 8. This CDR3 is 18 amino acids long. Germline loops: CDR1 LNHDA, CDR2 SQIVND (reference sequence). CDR3 region: CASSTLAGGSSNTGELFF. Written as DNA, the CDR3 is TGTGCCAGTAGCACACTAGCGGGGGGCTCATCGAACACCGGGGAGCTGTTTTTT.

The chain joins TRBV5-1 to TRBJ2-5; possibly TRBD2 for D (6 bases). Germline V gene lookup returns CDR1 SGHRS and CDR2 YFSETQ. V lost 4 bases to trimming and J lost 1 base, with 14 bases between them. The CDR3 is 15 amino acids. CDR3: CASSPGGTPQETQYF. Written as DNA, the CDR3 is TGCGCCAGCAGCCCCGGAGGGACTCCCCAAGAGACCCAGTACTTC.

V and J are TRBV5-4 and TRBJ1-1; 8 positions agree with TRBD1. V lost 3 bases, J lost 3 bases, and 4 bases stayed unmatched. Germline V gene lookup returns CDR1 SGHNT and CDR2 YYREEE (reference sequence). This CDR3 contains 14 residues. The CDR3 here is CASSWTTGDTEAFF. CDR3 nucleotides: TGTGCCAGCAGCTGGACGACAGGGGACACTGAAGCTTTCTTT.

This clone came up once. This chain uses TRBV28 with TRBJ2-3; 7 bases match TRBD1. The CDR3 is 14 residues long. The V segment lost 8 bases and the J segment 5 bases; nucleotides outside the gene matches: 10. CDR1 is MDHEN, CDR2 SYDVKM, per germline. CDR3: CASGTTGTGDTQYF. In DNA, the CDR3 is TGTGCCAGCGGAACGACAGGGACGGGAGATACGCAGTATTTT.

The rearrangement joins TRBV11-2 to TRBJ2-5, with D possibly being TRBD1 (7 bases). From germline, CDR1 is SGHAT and CDR2 FQNNGV. The CDR3 has 14 amino acids. Trimming removed 4 bases at V and 5 bases at J, with 14 bases between. The CDR3 DNA reads as TGTGCCAGCAGCTCAGGAGGGGGCAGTGAGACCCAGTACTTC. Translated, it gives CASSSGGGSETQYF.

J is TRBJ2-1 and V is TRBV12-5; 12 bases are a match to TRBD2. This CDR3 spans 15 amino acids. Germline V CDR1 and CDR2: LGHNT, FRNRAP. The trim removed 5 bases at V and 9 bases at J, leaving 8 bases unmatched. CDR3 in DNA: TGTGCTAGTGGTCCCCCTAGCGGGGGGGCCGCTGAGCAGTTCTTC. This gives the protein CASGPPSGGAAEQFF.

This chain uses TRBV16 with TRBJ1-1; tentative D call: TRBD1 (5 bases). Germline loops: CDR1 KGHSY, CDR2 FQNENV. The CDR3 is 14 amino acids. V gave up 4 bases and J gave up 4 bases, with 13 bases separating them. CDR3 residues: CASSPTRGGTEAFF. DNA of the CDR3: TGTGCCAGCAGCCCAACCCGGGGGGGCACTGAAGCTTTCTTT.

V gene TRBV7-6 combines with J gene TRBJ2-7; D not certain. The CDR3 contains 13 residues. Between the trimmed V and J ends, which lost 1 base and 4 bases, there was a span of 8 bases. From germline, CDR1 is SGHVS and CDR2 FNYEAQ. The CDR3 protein is CASSLGIQYEQYF. CDR3 nucleotide sequence: TGTGCCAGCAGCTTAGGGATCCAATACGAGCAGTACTTC. Filled out from reference TRBV7-6 and TRBJ2-7, the complete variable domain reads GAGVSQSPRYKVTKRGQDVALRCDPISGHVSLYWYRQALGQGPEFLTYFNYEAQQDKSGLPNDRFSAERPEGSISTLTIQRTEQRDSAMYRCASSLGIQYEQYFGPGTRLTVT.

This chain links TRBV6-5 with TRBJ1-2; D is unresolved. From germline, CDR1 is MNHEY and CDR2 SVGAGI. The CDR3 has 13 amino acids. V was pared by 0 bases and J by 3 bases, with 5 bases between. CDR3 amino acids: CASSYSRHYGYTF. The CDR3 DNA sequence: TGTGCCAGCAGTTACTCGCGGCACTATGGCTACACCTTC.

The rearrangement joins TRBV10-3 to TRBJ2-1; 9 bases are shared with TRBD1. The germline gives CDR1 ENHRY, CDR2 SYGVKD. This CDR3 is built from 16 residues. V lost 3 bases, J lost 5 bases, and 8 bases stayed unmatched. CDR3 sequence: CAISDPGTGLHNEQFF. The DNA for the CDR3 is TGTGCCATCAGTGACCCCGGGACAGGGCTCCACAATGAGCAGTTCTTC.

The chain has TRBV27 and TRBJ2-5; D gene ambiguous. V was cut by 3 bases and J by 0 bases, with 5 bases left in between. Germline V CDR1 and CDR2: MNHEY, SMNVEV (reference sequence). The CDR3 runs to 13 residues. The CDR3 sequence: CASSFLNQETQYF. Written as DNA, the CDR3 is TGTGCCAGCAGTTTCTTAAACCAAGAGACCCAGTACTTC.

A few counts support this clone. The rearrangement uses TRBV29-1 and TRBJ1-1, with 7 bases fitting TRBD1. With 8 bases clipped from V and 5 bases from J, the junction kept 11 bases outside the gene matches. The CDR3 covers 13 residues. Germline-derived CDR1 and CDR2 are SQVTM and ANQGSEA. The CDR3 reads CSLLPYRGTEAFF. The CDR3 coding sequence is TGCAGCCTTCTCCCATACAGGGGAACTGAAGCTTTCTTT.

The chain links TRBV18 to TRBJ2-7, with D perhaps TRBD2 (6 bases). Trimming cost V 3 bases and J 4 bases, with 19 bases left between them. The CDR3 consists of 16 residues. Looked up from germline, CDR1 is KGHSH and CDR2 is LQKENI. CDR3 in amino acids: CASSPRGDGGIYEQYF. CDR3 in DNA: TGTGCCAGCTCACCCCGAGGTGACGGCGGGATTTACGAGCAGTACTTC.

This chain connects TRBV7-2 to TRBJ2-7, with 10 bases lining up with TRBD2. The CDR3 runs 17 residues. Germline CDR1 reads SGHTA; CDR2 reads FQGNSA. V shed 0 bases, J shed 5 bases, and the junction held 10 bases outside the gene matches. The CDR3 region is CASSLAHSSGSVHEQYF. The CDR3 DNA reads TGTGCCAGCAGCTTAGCCCACTCTAGCGGGAGCGTCCACGAGCAGTACTTC.

The V call is TRBV7-2, the J call TRBJ1-3; TRBD1 might be the D (5 bases). V shed 5 bases and J shed 0 bases, with 14 bases lying between them. CDR3 length equals 16 residues. CDR1 and CDR2 from the germline V gene are SGHTA and FQGNSA. The DNA of the CDR3 is TGTGCCAGCAGCGGAATTACAGGCCCCTCTGGAAACACCATATATTTT. The encoded protein is CASSGITGPSGNTIYF. The entire variable domain, with the rest obtained from reference TRBV7-2 and TRBJ1-3, is as follows: GAGVSQSPSNKVTEKGKDVELRCDPISGHTALYWYRQSLGQGLEFLIYFQGNSAPDKSGLPSDRFSAERTGGSVSTLTIQRTQQEDSAVYLCASSGITGPSGNTIYFGEGSWLTVV.

The chain links TRBV18 to TRBJ2-7; D possibly uses TRBD1 or TRBD2 (5 bases each). The CDR3 consists of 14 residues. Germline V gene data show CDR1 as KGHSH and CDR2 as LQKENI. V was cut by 3 bases and J by 9 bases, with 18 bases left in between. CDR3 loop: CASSPARDPPGQYF. In nucleotides, the CDR3 is TGTGCCAGCTCACCGGCGAGGGACCCTCCCGGGCAGTACTTC.

The rearrangement uses TRBV4-1 and TRBJ1-1; D gene unclear. CDR1 and CDR2 from the germline V gene are MGHRA and YSYEKL. V lost 0 bases to trimming and J lost 6 bases, with 11 bases between them. The CDR3 has 14 amino acids. CDR3 in amino acids: CASSQDVGGAEAFF. DNA of the CDR3: TGCGCCAGCAGCCAAGATGTCGGCGGGGCTGAAGCTTTCTTT.